The sequence of this TCR beta chain was determined in a study of human T cells and chemical hapten exposure. Study-level information: Patch testing was performed with 0.01% DPC on the upper back, with reading at 6 days. Overall study findings and caveats: Significantly greater numbers of large CDR3 similarity clusters came from expanded TCRs than from controls.

Remarks on this clonotype: Antigen: not known.

TCRdb reprocessed the RACE reads with MiXCR, giving one entry per CDR3 protein. This table has about 97,000 distinct CDR3 sequences, 25% to 30% appearing once. The time point was: patch test 3, about 24 weeks after DPC sensitization. The treatment denotes: therapeutic diphenylcyclopropenone sensitization with weekly scalp DPC. Investigators collected blood before applying each patch test. The sample consisted of whole blood, taken in connection with sensitization to the hapten diphenylcyclopropenone (DPC). This sequence originates from a middle-aged man with alopecia areata. Some clones in this sample may be carry-over from other donors' samples.

The CDR3 coding sequence is TGTGCCAGCAGCCAAGGGGAGGAGACCCAGTACTTC. Translation: CASSQGEETQYF. The chain carries TRBV3-1 and TRBJ2-5; D might be TRBD2 (5 bases). Trimming took 1 base from V and 5 from J, leaving 5 bases between them. The CDR3 is 12 residues long. The germline V gene encodes CDR1 LGHDT and CDR2 YNNKEL (reference sequence).